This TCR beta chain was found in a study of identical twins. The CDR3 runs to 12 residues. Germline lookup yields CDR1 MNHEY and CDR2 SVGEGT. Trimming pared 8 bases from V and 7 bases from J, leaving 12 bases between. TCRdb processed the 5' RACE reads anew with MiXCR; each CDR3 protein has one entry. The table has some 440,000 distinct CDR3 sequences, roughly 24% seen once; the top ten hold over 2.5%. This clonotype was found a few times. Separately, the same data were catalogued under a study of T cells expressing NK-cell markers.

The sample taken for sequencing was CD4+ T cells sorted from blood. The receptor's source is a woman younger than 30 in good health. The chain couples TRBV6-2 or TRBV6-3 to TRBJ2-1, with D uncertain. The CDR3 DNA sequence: TGTGCCAGCGAACAGCAGACGAATGAGCAGTTCTTC. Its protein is CASEQQTNEQFF.